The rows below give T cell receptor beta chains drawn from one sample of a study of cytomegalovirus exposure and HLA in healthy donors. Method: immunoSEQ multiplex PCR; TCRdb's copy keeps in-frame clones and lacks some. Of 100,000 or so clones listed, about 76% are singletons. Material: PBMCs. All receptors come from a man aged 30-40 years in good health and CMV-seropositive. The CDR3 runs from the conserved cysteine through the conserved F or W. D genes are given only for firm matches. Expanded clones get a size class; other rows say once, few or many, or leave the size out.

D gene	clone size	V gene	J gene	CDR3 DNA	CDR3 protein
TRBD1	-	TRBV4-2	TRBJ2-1	TGTGCCAGCAGCCAAGAGAGGGACAGGGTGTTCTTC	CASSQERDRVFF
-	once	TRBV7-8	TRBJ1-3	TGTGCCAGCAGCTTAACGTGGGGGCCTGGAAACACCATATATTTT	CASSLTWGPGNTIYF
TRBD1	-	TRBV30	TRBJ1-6	TGTGCCTGGAAGCAACCAGGGGGCGCCTATAATTCACCCCTCCACTTT	CAWKQPGGAYNSPLHF
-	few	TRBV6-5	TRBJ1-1	TGTGCCAGCAAGAAGGGTGGAGGAGCTTTCTTT	CASKKGGGAFF
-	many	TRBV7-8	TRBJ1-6	TGTGCCAGCAGCGAGGAGAGGACAGCCCGGAATTCACCCCTCCACTTT	CASSEERTARNSPLHF
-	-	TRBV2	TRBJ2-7	TGTGCCACCAAAACGCGGGGTAATTCGTTCCACGAGCAGTACTTC	CATKTRGNSFHEQYF
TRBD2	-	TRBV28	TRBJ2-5	TGTGCCAGCAGTCCCCAAACCGGGGGGTCCCGGGAGACCCAGTACTTC	CASSPQTGGSRETQYF
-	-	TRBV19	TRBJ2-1	TGTGCCAGTAGTATTGGGTATAACCGGGGCAATGAGCAGTTCTTC	CASSIGYNRGNEQFF
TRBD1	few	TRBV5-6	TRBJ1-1	TGTGCCAGCAGCAGAGGGACAGGTGAAGCTTTCTTT	CASSRGTGEAFF
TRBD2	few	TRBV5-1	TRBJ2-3	TGCGCCAGCAGCCGGGGGGGGGCTGACACAGATACGCAGTATTTT	CASSRGGADTDTQYF
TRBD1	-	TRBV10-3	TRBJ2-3	TGTGCCATGTCCGGACAGGCAACAGATACGCAGTATTTT	CAMSGQATDTQYF
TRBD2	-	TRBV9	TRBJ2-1	TGTGCCAGCAGCATGAACCCGACTAGCGGGGGGGTCAATGAGCAGTTCTTC	CASSMNPTSGGVNEQFF
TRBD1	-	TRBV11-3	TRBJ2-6	TGTGCCAGCAGCTCATTGGACAGGAGCTCTGGGGCCAACGTCCTGACTTTC	CASSSLDRSSGANVLTF
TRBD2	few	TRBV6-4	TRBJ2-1	TGTGCCAGCAGTTTCAGCGGGGGGGCCGATGAGCAGTTCTTC	CASSFSGGADEQFF
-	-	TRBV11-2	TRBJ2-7	TGTGCCAGCAGCTTAGCTCTGGGGCCCTACGAGCAGTACTTC	CASSLALGPYEQYF
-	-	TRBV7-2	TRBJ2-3	TGTGCCAGCAGCTTTAGCCCCACAGATACGCAGTATTTT	CASSFSPTDTQYF
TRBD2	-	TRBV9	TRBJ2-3	TGTGCCAGCAGCGCCCCAGCGGGGGGGCCAGCAGATACGCAGTATTTT	CASSAPAGGPADTQYF
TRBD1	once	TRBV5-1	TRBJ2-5	TGCGCCAGCAGCAGACAGGGGCCTGGCCAAGAGACCCAGTACTTC	CASSRQGPGQETQYF
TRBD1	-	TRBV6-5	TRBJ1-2	TGTGCCAGCAGTGGGTTACAGGGGGGCAGTGGCTACACCTTC	CASSGLQGGSGYTF
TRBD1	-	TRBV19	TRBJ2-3	TGTGCCAGTAGTAAGAAGACAGGGAGCACAGATACGCAGTATTTT	CASSKKTGSTDTQYF
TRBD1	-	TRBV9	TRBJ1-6	TGTGCCAGCAGCGTAGAGGGGACAGGGGGCCCCGGTCCCCTCCACTTT	CASSVEGTGGPGPLHF
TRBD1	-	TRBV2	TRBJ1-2	TGTGCCAGCAGGGACAGGGGTGGCTACACCTTC	CASRDRGGYTF